This entry describes one TCR beta chain. No cognate antigen has been identified for it. The sample holds no much larger clone one base away, and base qualities are not on file. These data belong to a study of blood T cells in healthy people across ages (dated by TCRdb to between 2014 and 2016). Regarding the complete study: In model experiments, template switching captured roughly one uniquely barcoded TCR beta cDNA molecule for every two T cells. Age-related changes in TCR beta repertoire diversity were measured in the study by deep sequencing normalized with unique cDNA molecular identifiers. The donors were divided into four age groups: young (average approximately 17 years), middle-aged (around 41), aged (about 62) and long-lived (82). To avoid experimental bias, donors of different ages were spread randomly across the sequencing lanes. For two donors (one aged 18 to 30 and one aged 80 or older), the study analyzed two additional independent replicas of 1 million unique cDNA reads from the same blood draw. The full study reports these points: Donor CMV infection status was unknown, potentially confounding age-related changes in expanded clonotypes. The long-lived group showed more naive CD4+ T cells, fewer expanded clones and increased TCR diversity than the aged group, suggesting age selection. Estimates of total diversity from one million sequenced T cells were regarded as lower bounds and underestimates. Observed TCR beta diversity correlated strongly with the percentage of naive T cells measured by flow cytometry. Observed TCR beta diversity per million T cells fell roughly linearly with age, and a significant reduction was already apparent by age roughly 40. Bulk unsorted PBMC profiling prevented conclusive comparison of naive and antigen-experienced compartments.

Looking up the germline V gene (reference sequence) yields CDR1 LNHNV and CDR2 YYDKDF. There are 15 amino acids in the CDR3, from cysteine to phenylalanine inclusive. CDR3 DNA only is kept here, 45 bases in frame from base 1. Trimming leaves V shorter by 0 bases and J shorter by 6 bases, with the junction holding 4 bases beyond the gene matches. The approximately 40 donors, aged roughly 6 to 90 years, were systemically healthy Caucasian individuals from Russia. Each donor gave 8 to 10 milliliters of peripheral blood, collected into EDTA-treated Vacutainer tubes. Ficoll-Paque density-gradient centrifugation was used to isolate PBMCs, with at least 7 million per sample. Trizol reagent was used to extract total RNA from the PBMCs, yielding at least 5.5 micrograms per sample. For every donor, flow cytometry on a PBMC aliquot measured the percentage of naive CD45RAhigh/CD27high T cells. Libraries were constructed by 5' RACE. TCRdb shows the sequencer as Illumina HiSeq 2500. The second PCR ran for roughly 7 to 11 cycles and used a J-beta primer mix along with a sample-barcoded 5' primer. A template-switch 5' adaptor carrying 12 random nucleotides introduced a unique molecular identifier onto each TCR beta cDNA molecule. Each sample yielded at least 2.5 million CDR3-containing paired-end reads. The Mint cDNA synthesis kit, primed by a TRBC-specific oligonucleotide, was used to synthesize first-strand cDNA from all RNA. Following uracil-DNA glycosylase treatment, a first 18-cycle PCR with universal primers M1SS and BC2_uni_R was performed on all cDNA. In the source study's methods: Normalization of each sample was performed by random selection of 1 million high-quality reads, each carrying a distinct molecular identifier. Instead of being binned into consensus sequences, reads that shared molecular identifiers were thrown out. MiTCR, run with a Q25 quality threshold and the strictest error-elimination algorithm, handled CDR3 identification, clonotype clustering and error correction. A nonparametric unseen species model using Euler transformation provided a lower-bound estimate of total TCR beta diversity. TCRdb reprocessed the public reads (quality trimming at Q25 with fastp, clone calling with MiXCR) and kept in-frame beta chains. Every distinct CDR3 protein forms one entry, paired with its most common genes and DNA. These V and J calls originate from TCRdb's pipeline instead of the authors' own analysis. The sample table contains approximately 800,000 distinct CDR3 sequences; only one count was recorded for roughly 64% of them. The top ten hold roughly 22% of the sample.

Input material: blood. This TCR was recovered from a man aged 30 to 39 in good health. The V and J segments used are TRBV15 and TRBJ2-1, with TRBD2 matching 8 junction bases. This receptor has the CDR3 CATSRDFAGGNEQFF. In nucleotides, the sequence is TGTGCCACCAGCAGAGATTTCGCGGGAGGCAATGAGCAGTTCTTC.